The clone carrying this TCR beta chain was detected many times. The antigen remains unidentified. The sample comes from a study of T-cell reconstitution after alpha-beta-depleted transplantation in children. Study-level results: For some patients, TCRbeta diversity was high at day 60 because of recipient T cells and thymic progenitors that survived. T-cell counts and diversity were attributed mostly to newly produced T cells one year after transplant.

Preparation of the TCRbeta library used unique molecular identifiers. TCRdb processed the PCR reads anew with MiXCR; each CDR3 protein has one entry. The sample carries almost 500,000 distinct CDR3 sequences, about 10% recorded once. Trimming cost V 8 bases and J 0 bases, with 10 bases left between them. The CDR3 spans 13 residues. Germline V gene lookup returns CDR1 SEHNR and CDR2 FQNEAQ (reference sequence). The material sequenced was PBMCs, taken before TCRalphabeta/CD19-depleted stem cell transplant. The rearrangement joins TRBV7-9 to TRBJ1-1; D is unresolved. The sequence came from a child aged 2 to 15 with inherited bone marrow failure, due to receive a stem cell transplant. Written as DNA, the CDR3 is TGTGCCAGCCGCCAGGTGATGAACACTGAAGCTTTCTTT. Amino acids: CASRQVMNTEAFF. The full variable domain, in which reference TRBV7-9 and TRBJ1-1 provide the parts outside the CDR3, is DTGVSQNPRHKITKRGQNVTFRCDPISEHNRLYWYRQTLGQGPEFLTYFQNEAQLEKSRLLSDRFSAERPKGSFSTLEIQRTEQGDSAMYLCASRQVMNTEAFFGQGTRLTVV.